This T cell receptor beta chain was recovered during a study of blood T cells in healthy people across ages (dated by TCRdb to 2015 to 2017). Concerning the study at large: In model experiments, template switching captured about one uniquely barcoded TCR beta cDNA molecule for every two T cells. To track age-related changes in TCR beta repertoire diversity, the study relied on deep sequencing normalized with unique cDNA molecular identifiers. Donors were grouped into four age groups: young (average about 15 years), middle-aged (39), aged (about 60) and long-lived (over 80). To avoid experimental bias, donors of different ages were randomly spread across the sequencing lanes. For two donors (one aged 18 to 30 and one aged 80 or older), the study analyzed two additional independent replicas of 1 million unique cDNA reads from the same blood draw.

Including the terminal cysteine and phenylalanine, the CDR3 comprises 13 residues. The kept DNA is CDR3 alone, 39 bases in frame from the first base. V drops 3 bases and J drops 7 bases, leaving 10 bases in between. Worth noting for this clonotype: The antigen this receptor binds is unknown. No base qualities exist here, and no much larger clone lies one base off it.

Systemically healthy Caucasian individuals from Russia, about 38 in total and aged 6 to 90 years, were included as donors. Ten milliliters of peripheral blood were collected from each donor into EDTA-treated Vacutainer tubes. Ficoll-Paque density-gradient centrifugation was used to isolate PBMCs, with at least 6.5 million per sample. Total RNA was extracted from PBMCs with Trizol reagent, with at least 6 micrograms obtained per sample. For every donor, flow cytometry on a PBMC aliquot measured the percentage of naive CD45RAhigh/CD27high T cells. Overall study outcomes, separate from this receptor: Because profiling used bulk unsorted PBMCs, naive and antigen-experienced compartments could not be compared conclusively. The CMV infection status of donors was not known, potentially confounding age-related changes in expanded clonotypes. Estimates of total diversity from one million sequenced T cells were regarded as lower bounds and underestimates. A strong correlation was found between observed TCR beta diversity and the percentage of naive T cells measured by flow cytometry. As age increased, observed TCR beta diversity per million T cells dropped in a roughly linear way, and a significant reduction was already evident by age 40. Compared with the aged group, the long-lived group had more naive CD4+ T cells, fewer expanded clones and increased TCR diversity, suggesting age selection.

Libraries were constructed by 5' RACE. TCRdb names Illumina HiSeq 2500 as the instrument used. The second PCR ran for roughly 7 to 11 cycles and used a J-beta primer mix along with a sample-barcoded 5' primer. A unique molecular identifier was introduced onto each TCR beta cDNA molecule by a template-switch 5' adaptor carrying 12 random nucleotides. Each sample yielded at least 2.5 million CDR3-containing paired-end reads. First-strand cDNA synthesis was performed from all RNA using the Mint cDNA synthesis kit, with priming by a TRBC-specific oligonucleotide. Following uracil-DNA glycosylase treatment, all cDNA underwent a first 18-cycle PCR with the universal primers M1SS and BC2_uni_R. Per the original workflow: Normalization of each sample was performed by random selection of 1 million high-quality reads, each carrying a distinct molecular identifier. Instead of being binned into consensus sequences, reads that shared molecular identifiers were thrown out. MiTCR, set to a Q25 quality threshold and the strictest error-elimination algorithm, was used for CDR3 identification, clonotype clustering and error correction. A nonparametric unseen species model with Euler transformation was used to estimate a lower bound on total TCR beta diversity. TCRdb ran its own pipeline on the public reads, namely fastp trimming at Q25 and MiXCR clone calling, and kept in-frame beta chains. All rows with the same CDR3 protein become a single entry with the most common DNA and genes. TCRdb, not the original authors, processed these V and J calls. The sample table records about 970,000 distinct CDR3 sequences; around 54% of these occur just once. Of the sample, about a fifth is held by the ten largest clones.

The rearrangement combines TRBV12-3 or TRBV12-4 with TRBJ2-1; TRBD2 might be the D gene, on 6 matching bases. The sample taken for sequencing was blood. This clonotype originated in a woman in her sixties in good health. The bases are TGTGCCAGCAGTTTCCCAGGGAGGAATGAGCAGTTCTTC. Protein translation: CASSFPGRNEQFF.